The next 14 T cell receptor beta chains were all read from a single sample in a study of regulatory T cells in long-lasting Graves disease. Sample time point: newly diagnosed GD, antithyroid drugs for less than 3 months. Following extraction of RNA from PBMCs, that RNA was used to make the TCR library. CDR3 regions were amplified by Arm-PCR using iRepertoire HTBI primers to build TCR beta libraries. TCRdb called the multiplex PCR reads again in MiXCR, with one record for every CDR3 protein. There are 300,000 to 400,000 distinct CDR3 sequences in the sample; over 15% occur only once, and 30% lies in the top ten. These data were likewise used in another study, on T cells in Graves' hyperthyroidism and ophthalmopathy.

The specimen was peripheral blood mononuclear cells (PBMCs), collected at new diagnosis, from a patient treated with antithyroid drugs. Receptors originate from a middle-aged man with Graves disease.

This clonotype was detected many times. V gene TRBV5-5 combines with J gene TRBJ2-2; 7 bases match TRBD1. The CDR3 has 15 residues. V gave up 4 bases and J gave up 1 base; unmatched junction bases: 4. Germline V gene lookup returns CDR1 SGHKS and CDR2 YYEKEE (reference sequence). CDR3 region: CASSGRTGNTGELFF. In nucleotides, the CDR3 is TGTGCCAGCAGCGGCCGGACAGGGAACACCGGGGAGCTGTTTTTT.

The table lists this clonotype with many counts. The V and J genes are TRBV5-1 and TRBJ2-5; TRBD1 is a possible D gene (5 bases). Germline lookup yields CDR1 SGHRS and CDR2 YFSETQ. Deletions cut 2 bases from V and 5 bases from J, with 16 bases between. The CDR3 sequence is 15 residues long. DNA for the CDR3: TGCGCCAGCAGCTTCCAGGGAACAACCGGTGAGACCCAGTACTTC. Protein product: CASSFQGTTGETQYF.

This clonotype was picked up many times. The chain uses TRBV7-3 and TRBJ2-3; TRBD1 or TRBD2 may be the D gene (5 bases each). V lost 5 bases to trimming and J lost 6 bases, with 15 bases between them. The germline gives CDR1 SGHTA, CDR2 FQGTGA. This CDR3 comprises 14 residues. Here the CDR3 DNA reads TGTGCCAGCAGCCCCACCGGGGCCCAGGATACGCAGTATTTT. It encodes CASSPTGAQDTQYF. Supplemented by reference TRBV7-3 and TRBJ2-3, the full variable domain reads GAGVSQTPSNKVTEKGKYVELRCDPISGHTALYWYRQSLGQGPEFLIYFQGTGAADDSGLPNDRFFAVRPEGSVSTLKIQRTERGDSAVYLCASSPTGAQDTQYFGPGTRLTVL.

This clonotype showed up just a few times. J is TRBJ1-2 and V is TRBV20-1, with TRBD1 as a possible D gene (6 bases). The CDR3 extends over 15 amino acids. The germline V gene encodes CDR1 DFQATT and CDR2 SNEGSKA (reference sequence). With 6 bases removed from V and 6 bases from J, the gap between germline ends came to 23 bases. The CDR3, as DNA: TGCAGTGCCAACCCTACTAGCGGGGGGCTGAATGGCTACACCTTC. Translation: CSANPTSGGLNGYTF.

In this sample, this clonotype turned up many times. The rearrangement uses TRBV28 and TRBJ1-5; no reliable D call. CDR3 length: 14 amino acids. The germline V gene encodes CDR1 MDHEN and CDR2 SYDVKM. Trimming pared 2 bases from V and 7 bases from J, leaving 12 bases between. As DNA, the CDR3 is TGTGCCAGCAGTTTACACACCGATCGGCAGCCCCAGCATTTT. Translated: CASSLHTDRQPQHF.

The table lists this clonotype with many counts. The rearrangement uses TRBV2 and TRBJ2-1; the D gene is possibly TRBD2 (5 bases). The CDR3 has 14 residues. V was pared by 1 base and J by 1 base, with 5 bases between. Germline V lookup: CDR1 SNHLY, CDR2 FYNNEI. The CDR3 nucleotides are TGTGCCAGCAGTGAAGGGACTTCCTACAATGAGCAGTTCTTC. Amino acid sequence: CASSEGTSYNEQFF.

There are many counts of this clonotype. This rearrangement joins TRBV19 to TRBJ1-5; maybe TRBD1 (5 bases). Germline V gene sequence: CDR1 LNHDA, CDR2 SQIVND (reference sequence). Trimming stripped 5 bases from V and 6 bases from J, with 11 bases between. This CDR3 spans 13 amino acids. The CDR3 loop reads CASSAGLSQPQHF. CDR3 in DNA: TGTGCCAGTAGTGCAGGGCTAAGTCAGCCCCAGCATTTT.

The chain has TRBV7-2 and TRBJ1-1, with D unclear. Germline CDR1 is SGHTA and CDR2 is FQGNSA. The CDR3 covers 12 residues. With 3 bases removed from V and 8 bases from J, the gap between germline ends came to 10 bases. The CDR3 DNA follows: TGTGCCAGCAGCTTTCAAGGCAGGGAAGCTTTCTTT. Amino acids: CASSFQGREAFF.

This clonotype was seen a handful of times. V usage is TRBV6-2 or TRBV6-3 and J usage is TRBJ2-2, with 8 positions matching TRBD1. The CDR3 is 15 residues long. From germline, CDR1 is MNHEY and CDR2 SVGEGT. After removal of 7 bases from V and 4 bases from J, the junction contained 8 bases not matched to a gene. The CDR3 spells CASIGGQVATGELFF. For the CDR3, the DNA is TGTGCCAGCATCGGGGGACAGGTAGCCACCGGGGAGCTGTTTTTT.

In this sample, this clonotype turned up many times. The chain couples TRBV20-1 to TRBJ2-7, with TRBD1 matching 8 bases. The CDR3 totals 14 residues. The ends lost 2 bases at V and 1 base at J; junction bases unmatched: 4. CDR1 and CDR2 from the germline V gene are DFQATT and SNEGSKA (reference sequence). The CDR3 is CSARLWTGSYEQYF. The CDR3 DNA is TGCAGTGCTAGATTATGGACAGGGTCCTACGAGCAGTACTTC.

This clonotype appeared many times. J is TRBJ2-3 and V is TRBV18; TRBD1 aligns across 8 bases. CDR3 length: 16 residues. Germline-derived CDR1 and CDR2 are KGHSH and LQKENI. V lost 3 bases, J lost 4 bases, and 9 bases stayed unmatched. CDR3 DNA: TGTGCCAGCTCACCCCCGGGCAGGGGGCCAGCAGATACGCAGTATTTT. Translation gives CASSPPGRGPADTQYF.

This clonotype was counted between two and nine times. The chain combines TRBV6-1 with TRBJ2-3; 11 positions agree with TRBD2. The J call is in doubt because the DNA end fits TRBJ2-7 better. The CDR3 covers 14 residues. In germline, CDR1 is MNHNS, CDR2 SASEGT. This CDR3 reads CASRETSGVYEQYF. Here the CDR3 DNA reads TGTGCCAGCAGGGAGACTAGCGGGGTCTACGAGCAGTACTTC.

This clonotype has more than one count but fewer than ten. V usage is TRBV20-1 and J usage is TRBJ2-2, with 8 nucleotides matching TRBD2. Germline loops: CDR1 DFQATT, CDR2 SNEGSKA (reference sequence). V lost 3 bases to trimming and J lost 6 bases; unmatched junction nucleotides: 6. The CDR3 consists of 14 residues. This chain's CDR3 is CSARHPGGPGELFF. DNA for the CDR3: TGCAGTGCTAGGCACCCGGGGGGGCCCGGGGAGCTGTTTTTT.

This clonotype was observed many times. This chain links TRBV4-3 with TRBJ1-1; D remains unclear. Trimming took off 2 bases at V and 3 bases at J, with 10 bases between the two ends. Germline V lookup: CDR1 LGHNA, CDR2 YSLEER. The CDR3 is 14 amino acids. Here the CDR3 DNA reads TGCGCCAGCAGCCAATCGGCGGATCACACTGAAGCTTTCTTT. This sequence encodes CASSQSADHTEAFF.